This section outlines one T cell receptor beta chain sequence together with its context. This sample is part of a study of shared clonotypes between healthy human individuals. The germline CDR1 and CDR2 sequences are GTSNPN and SVGIG (reference sequence). This CDR3 contains 15 residues. V lost 7 bases to trimming and J lost 1 base; unmatched junction nucleotides: 10. The data were produced by immunoSEQ multiplex PCR, yet TCRdb's version contains in-frame clones alone and is incomplete. This sample has hundreds of thousands of clones, with about three quarters found just once. V gene TRBV30 combines with J gene TRBJ2-1; TRBD1 agrees at 7 bases. Sequences were obtained from memory CD4+ T cells sorted from blood. Subset here: CD45RA-negative fraction. This TCR came from a woman aged 25-40 years in good health. CDR3 in DNA: TGTGCCTTGGCCACCGGGACAGCTTCCTACAATGAGCAGTTCTTC. This gives the protein CALATGTASYNEQFF.